The clone carrying this TCR beta chain was detected only once. Its target is unknown. The data were obtained in a study of OX40 agonist ivuxolimab in advanced cancers. TCRdb's table, derived via immunoSEQ multiplex PCR, lists solely in-frame clones and lacks some. The sample yields some 18,000 clones, approximately 85% seen once. Prior autoimmune disease or systemic immunosuppression barred patients. At cycle 4 day 1, cycle 7 day 1, and baseline, blood was sampled. Study results and caveats: Certain nonresponding patients likewise had low normalized T-cell clonal expansion.

There are 14 residues in the CDR3. Trimming cost V 7 bases and J 0 bases; bases outside gene matches: 2. Germline values: CDR1 GTSNPN, CDR2 SVGIG (reference sequence). This sequence joins TRBV30 and TRBJ2-1; 11 positions agree with TRBD1. The source is an adult with an advanced solid tumor such as melanoma, head and neck, liver or kidney cancer. The specimen was CD4+ or CD8+ T cells sorted from blood, collected in a trial of the OX40 agonist ivuxolimab. CDR3 protein: CALGQGVSYNEQFF. The CDR3 nucleotides read TGTGCCTTGGGACAGGGGGTCTCCTACAATGAGCAGTTCTTC.